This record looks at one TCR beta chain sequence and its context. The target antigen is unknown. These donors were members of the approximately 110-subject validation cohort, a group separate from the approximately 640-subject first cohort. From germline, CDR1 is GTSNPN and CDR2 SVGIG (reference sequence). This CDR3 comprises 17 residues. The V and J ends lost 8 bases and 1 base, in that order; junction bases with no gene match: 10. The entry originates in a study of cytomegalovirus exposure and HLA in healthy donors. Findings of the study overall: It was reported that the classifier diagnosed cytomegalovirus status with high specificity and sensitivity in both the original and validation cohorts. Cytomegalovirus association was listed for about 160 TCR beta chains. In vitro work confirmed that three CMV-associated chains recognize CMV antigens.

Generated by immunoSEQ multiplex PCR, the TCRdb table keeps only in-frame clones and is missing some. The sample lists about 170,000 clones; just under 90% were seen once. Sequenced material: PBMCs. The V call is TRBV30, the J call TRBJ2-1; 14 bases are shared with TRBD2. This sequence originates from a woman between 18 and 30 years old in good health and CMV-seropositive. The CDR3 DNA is TGTGCCCTGGACTCGACTAGCGGGAGGGGATCCTACAATGAGCAGTTCTTC. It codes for CALDSTSGRGSYNEQFF.